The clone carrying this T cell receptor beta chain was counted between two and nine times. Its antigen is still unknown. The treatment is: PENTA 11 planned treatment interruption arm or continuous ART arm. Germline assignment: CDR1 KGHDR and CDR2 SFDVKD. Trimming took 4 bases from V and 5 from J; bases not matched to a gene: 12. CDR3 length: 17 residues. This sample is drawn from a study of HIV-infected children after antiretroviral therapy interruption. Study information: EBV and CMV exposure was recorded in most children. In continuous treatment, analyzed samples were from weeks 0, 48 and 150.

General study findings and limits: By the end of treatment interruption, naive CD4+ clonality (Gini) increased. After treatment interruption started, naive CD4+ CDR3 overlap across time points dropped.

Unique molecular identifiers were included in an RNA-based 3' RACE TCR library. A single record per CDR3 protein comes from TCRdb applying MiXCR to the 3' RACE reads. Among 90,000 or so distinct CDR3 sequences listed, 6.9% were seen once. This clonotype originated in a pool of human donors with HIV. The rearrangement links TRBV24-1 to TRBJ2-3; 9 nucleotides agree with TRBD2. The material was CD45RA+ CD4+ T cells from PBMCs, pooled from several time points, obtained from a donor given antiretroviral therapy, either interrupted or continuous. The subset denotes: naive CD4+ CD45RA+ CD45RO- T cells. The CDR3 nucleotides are TGTGCCACCAGTGACCCCTACTACCCAGCGGGGGGAGATACGCAGTATTTT. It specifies CATSDPYYPAGGDTQYF.